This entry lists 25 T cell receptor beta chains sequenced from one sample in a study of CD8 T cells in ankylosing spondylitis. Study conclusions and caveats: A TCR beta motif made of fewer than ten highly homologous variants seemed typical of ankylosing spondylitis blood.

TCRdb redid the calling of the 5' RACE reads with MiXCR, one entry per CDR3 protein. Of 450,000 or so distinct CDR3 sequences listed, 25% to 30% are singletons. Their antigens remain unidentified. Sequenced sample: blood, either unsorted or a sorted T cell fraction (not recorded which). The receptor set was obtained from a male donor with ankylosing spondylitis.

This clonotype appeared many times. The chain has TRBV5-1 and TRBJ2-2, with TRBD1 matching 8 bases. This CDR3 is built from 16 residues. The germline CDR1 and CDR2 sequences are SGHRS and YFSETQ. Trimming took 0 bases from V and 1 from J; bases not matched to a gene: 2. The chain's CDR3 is CASSLAGTGNTGELFF. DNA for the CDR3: TGCGCCAGCAGCTTGGCCGGGACAGGGAACACCGGGGAGCTGTTTTTT.

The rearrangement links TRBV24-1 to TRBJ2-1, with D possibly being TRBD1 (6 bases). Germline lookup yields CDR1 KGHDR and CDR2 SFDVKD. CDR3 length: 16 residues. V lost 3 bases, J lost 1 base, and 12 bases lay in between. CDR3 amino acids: CATSDARTDSYNEQFF. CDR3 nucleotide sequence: TGTGCCACCAGTGATGCAAGGACAGATTCCTACAATGAGCAGTTCTTC.

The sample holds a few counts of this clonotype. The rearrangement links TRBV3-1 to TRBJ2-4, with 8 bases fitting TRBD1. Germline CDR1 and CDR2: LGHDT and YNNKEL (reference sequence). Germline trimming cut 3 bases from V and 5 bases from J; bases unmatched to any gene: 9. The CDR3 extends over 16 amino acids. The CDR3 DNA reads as TGTGCCAGCAGCCAGAGGGCAGGGGGCGCCCAAAACATTCAGTACTTC. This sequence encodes CASSQRAGGAQNIQYF.

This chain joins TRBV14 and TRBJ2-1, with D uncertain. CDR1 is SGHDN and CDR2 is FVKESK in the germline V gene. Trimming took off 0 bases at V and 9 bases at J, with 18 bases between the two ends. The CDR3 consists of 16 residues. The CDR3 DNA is TGTGCCAGCAGCCAAGACTTGGGGAACACCGGAGCTGAGCAGTTCTTC. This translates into CASSQDLGNTGAEQFF.

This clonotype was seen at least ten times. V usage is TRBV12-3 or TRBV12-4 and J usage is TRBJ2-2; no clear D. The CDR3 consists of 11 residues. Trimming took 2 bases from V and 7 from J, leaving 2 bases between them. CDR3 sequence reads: CASSLIGELFF. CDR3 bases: TGTGCCAGCAGTTTAATCGGGGAGCTGTTTTTT.

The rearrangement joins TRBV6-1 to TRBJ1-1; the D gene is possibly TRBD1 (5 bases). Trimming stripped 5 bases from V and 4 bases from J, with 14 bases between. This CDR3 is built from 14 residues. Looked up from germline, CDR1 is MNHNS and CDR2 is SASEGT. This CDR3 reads CASSPDMFFTEAFF. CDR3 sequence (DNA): TGTGCCAGCAGTCCGGACATGTTCTTCACTGAAGCTTTCTTT.

This CDR3 is CSVAGGPYEQFF. CDR3 in DNA: TGCAGCGTTGCGGGAGGGCCTTATGAGCAGTTCTTC. The chain combines TRBV29-1 with TRBJ2-1; TRBD2 matches 8 bases. Losses at the gene ends were 4 bases for V and 8 bases for J; bases not matched to a gene: 4. This CDR3 has 12 residues. The germline V gene has CDR1 SQVTM and CDR2 ANQGSEA.

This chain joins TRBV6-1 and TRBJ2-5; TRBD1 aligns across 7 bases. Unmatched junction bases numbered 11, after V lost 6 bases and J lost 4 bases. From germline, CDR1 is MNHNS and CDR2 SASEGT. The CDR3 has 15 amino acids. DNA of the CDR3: TGTGCCAGCAGGGAAATAACAGGGGCGCCAGAGACCCAGTACTTC. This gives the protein CASREITGAPETQYF.

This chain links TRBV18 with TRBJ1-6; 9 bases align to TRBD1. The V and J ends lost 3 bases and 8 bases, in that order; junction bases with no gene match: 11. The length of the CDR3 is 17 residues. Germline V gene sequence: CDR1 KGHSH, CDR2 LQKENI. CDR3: CASSPNGPTGGDSPLHF. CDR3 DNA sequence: TGTGCCAGCTCACCGAACGGCCCCACAGGGGGCGATTCACCCCTCCACTTT. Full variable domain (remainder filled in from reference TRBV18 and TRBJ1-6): NAGVMQNPRHLVRRRGQEARLRCSPMKGHSHVYWYRQLPEEGLKFMVYLQKENIIDESGMPKERFSAEFPKEGPSILRIQQVVRGDSAAYFCASSPNGPTGGDSPLHFGNGTRLTVT.

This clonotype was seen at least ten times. The CDR3 loop is CASSPGLAGTNEQFF. In DNA, the CDR3 is TGTGCCAGCAGTCCGGGACTAGCGGGTACAAATGAGCAGTTCTTC. The V call is TRBV12-3 or TRBV12-4, the J call TRBJ2-1; 12 nucleotides agree with TRBD2. The V and J ends lost 5 bases and 7 bases, in that order; junction bases with no gene match: 6. The length of the CDR3 is 15 residues.

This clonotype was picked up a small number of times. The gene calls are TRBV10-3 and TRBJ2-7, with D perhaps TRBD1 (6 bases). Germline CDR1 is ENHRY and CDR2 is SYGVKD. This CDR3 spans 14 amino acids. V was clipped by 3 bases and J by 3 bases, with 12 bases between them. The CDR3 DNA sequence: TGTGCCATCAGTGACGGGCAGGGGATCTACGAGCAGTACTTC. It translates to CAISDGQGIYEQYF.

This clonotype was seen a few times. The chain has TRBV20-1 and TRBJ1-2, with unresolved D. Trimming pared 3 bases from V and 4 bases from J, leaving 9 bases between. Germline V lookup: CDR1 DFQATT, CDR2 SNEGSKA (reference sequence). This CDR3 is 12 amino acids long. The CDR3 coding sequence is TGCAGTGCTAGTACCACCATCTATGGCTACACCTTC. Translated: CSASTTIYGYTF.

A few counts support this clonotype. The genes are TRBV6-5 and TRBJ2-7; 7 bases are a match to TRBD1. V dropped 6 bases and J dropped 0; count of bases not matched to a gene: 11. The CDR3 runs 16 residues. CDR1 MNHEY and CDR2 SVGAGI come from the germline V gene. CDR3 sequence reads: CASRYTGTEASYEQYV. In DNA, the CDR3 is TGTGCCAGCAGGTACACCGGGACAGAAGCCTCCTACGAGCAGTACGTC.

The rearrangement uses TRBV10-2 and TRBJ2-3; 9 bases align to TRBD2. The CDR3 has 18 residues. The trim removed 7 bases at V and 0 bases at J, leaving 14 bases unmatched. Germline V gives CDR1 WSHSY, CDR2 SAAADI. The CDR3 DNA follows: TGCGCCAGCAATCCACGGACTAGCGTTTACGCTAGCACAGATACGCAGTATTTT. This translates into CASNPRTSVYASTDTQYF.

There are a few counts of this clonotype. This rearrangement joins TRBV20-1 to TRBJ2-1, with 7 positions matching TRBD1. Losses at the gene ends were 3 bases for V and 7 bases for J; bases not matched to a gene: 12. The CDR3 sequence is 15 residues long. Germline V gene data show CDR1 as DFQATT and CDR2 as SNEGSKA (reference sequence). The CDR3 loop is CSASEGAAYRNEQFF. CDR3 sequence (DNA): TGCAGTGCTAGCGAGGGGGCGGCTTACAGGAATGAGCAGTTCTTC.

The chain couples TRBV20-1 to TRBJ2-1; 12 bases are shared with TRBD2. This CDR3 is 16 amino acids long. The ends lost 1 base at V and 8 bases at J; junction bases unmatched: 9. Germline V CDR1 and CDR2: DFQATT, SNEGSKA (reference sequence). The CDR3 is CSARGLAGAVWDEQFF. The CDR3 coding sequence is TGCAGTGCTAGAGGACTAGCGGGAGCCGTGTGGGATGAGCAGTTCTTC.

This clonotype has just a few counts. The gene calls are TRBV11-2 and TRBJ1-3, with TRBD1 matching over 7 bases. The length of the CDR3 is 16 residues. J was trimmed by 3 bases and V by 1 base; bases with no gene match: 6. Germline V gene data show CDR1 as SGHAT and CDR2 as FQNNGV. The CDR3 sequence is CASSLVGTEYGNTIYF. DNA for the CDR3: TGTGCCAGCAGCTTAGTTGGGACAGAGTATGGAAACACCATATATTTT.

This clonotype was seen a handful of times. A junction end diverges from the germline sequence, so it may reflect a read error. The CDR3 here is CASSLGIDREDQETQYF. The DNA for the CDR3 is TGCGCCAGCAGTTTGGGAATTGACAGGGAAGACCAAGAGACCCAGTACTTC. The chain uses TRBV5-1 and TRBJ2-5, with 7 nucleotides matching TRBD1. There are 17 residues in the CDR3. In germline, CDR1 is SGHRS, CDR2 YFSETQ.

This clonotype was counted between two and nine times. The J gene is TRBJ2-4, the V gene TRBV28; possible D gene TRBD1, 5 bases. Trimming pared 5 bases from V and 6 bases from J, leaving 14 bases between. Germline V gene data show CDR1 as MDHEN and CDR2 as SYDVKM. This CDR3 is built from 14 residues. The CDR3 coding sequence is TGTGCCAGCAGTGACCCAGGGATGCGAAACATTCAGTACTTC. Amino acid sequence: CASSDPGMRNIQYF.

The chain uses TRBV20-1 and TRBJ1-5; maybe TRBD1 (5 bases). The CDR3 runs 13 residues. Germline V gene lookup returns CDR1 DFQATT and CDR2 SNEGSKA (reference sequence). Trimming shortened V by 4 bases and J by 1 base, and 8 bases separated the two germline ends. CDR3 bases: TGCAGTGCTACGACAGTGAGCAATCAGCCCCAGCATTTT. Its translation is CSATTVSNQPQHF.

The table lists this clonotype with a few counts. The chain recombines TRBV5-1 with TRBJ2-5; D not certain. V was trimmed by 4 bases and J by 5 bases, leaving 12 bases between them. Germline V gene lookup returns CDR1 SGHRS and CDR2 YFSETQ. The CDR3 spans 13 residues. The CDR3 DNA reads TGCGCCAGCAGCCCGGACGGTGGGGAGACCCAGTACTTC. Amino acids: CASSPDGGETQYF. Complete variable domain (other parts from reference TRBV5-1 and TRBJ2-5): KAGVTQTPRYLIKTRGQQVTLSCSPISGHRSVSWYQQTPGQGLQFLFEYFSETQRNKGNFPGRFSGRQFSNSRSEMNVSTLELGDSALYLCASSPDGGETQYFGPGTRLLVL.

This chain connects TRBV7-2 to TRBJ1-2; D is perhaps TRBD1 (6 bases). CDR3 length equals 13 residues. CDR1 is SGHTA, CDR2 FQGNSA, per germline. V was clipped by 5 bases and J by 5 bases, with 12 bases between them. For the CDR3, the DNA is TGTGCCAGCAGCCCGGGACATGGATATGGCTACACCTTC. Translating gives CASSPGHGYGYTF.

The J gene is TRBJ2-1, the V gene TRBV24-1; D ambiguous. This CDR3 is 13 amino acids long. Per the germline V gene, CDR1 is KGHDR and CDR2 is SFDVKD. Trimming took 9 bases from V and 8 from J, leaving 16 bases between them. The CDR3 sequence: CATEGFMLDEQFF. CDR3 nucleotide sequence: TGTGCCACCGAAGGGTTTATGTTGGATGAGCAGTTCTTC.

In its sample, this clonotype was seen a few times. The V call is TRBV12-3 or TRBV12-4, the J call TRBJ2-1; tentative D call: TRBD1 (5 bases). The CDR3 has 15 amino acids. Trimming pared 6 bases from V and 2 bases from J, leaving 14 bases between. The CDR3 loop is CASSSTGFAYNEQFF. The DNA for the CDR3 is TGTGCCAGCAGCTCCACAGGCTTTGCCTACAATGAGCAGTTCTTC.

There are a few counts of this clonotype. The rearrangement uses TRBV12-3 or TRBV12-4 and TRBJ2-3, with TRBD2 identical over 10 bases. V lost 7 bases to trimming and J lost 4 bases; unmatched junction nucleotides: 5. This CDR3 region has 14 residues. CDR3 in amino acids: CASILAGAPDTQYF. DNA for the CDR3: TGTGCCAGCATTCTAGCGGGAGCCCCAGATACGCAGTATTTT.